The clone carrying this T cell receptor (beta chain) was recorded only once. Its antigen is not identified. 60 Vbeta and 13 Jbeta primers were used in PCR. Only in-frame clones appear in the TCRdb table, and some are missing; sequencing was by immunoSEQ multiplex PCR. The table shows about 130,000 clones, with around 80% occurring only once. Germline CDR1 is SNHLY and CDR2 is FYNNEI. This CDR3 is built from 13 residues. V lost 5 bases and J lost 6, with 11 bases in between. These data are taken from a study of cytomegalovirus exposure and HLA in healthy donors. Findings of the study overall: TCR beta chain V- and J-gene trimming was linked, in a later analysis, to a missense variant in DCLRE1C.

Sequencing input: PBMCs. The receptor was derived from a woman in her late teens or twenties in good health and CMV-seropositive. The rearrangement uses TRBV2 and TRBJ1-5, with D possibly being TRBD1 (6 bases). The CDR3 protein is CASSQTGTQPQHF. CDR3 in DNA: TGTGCCAGCAGTCAAACAGGGACTCAGCCCCAGCATTTT.